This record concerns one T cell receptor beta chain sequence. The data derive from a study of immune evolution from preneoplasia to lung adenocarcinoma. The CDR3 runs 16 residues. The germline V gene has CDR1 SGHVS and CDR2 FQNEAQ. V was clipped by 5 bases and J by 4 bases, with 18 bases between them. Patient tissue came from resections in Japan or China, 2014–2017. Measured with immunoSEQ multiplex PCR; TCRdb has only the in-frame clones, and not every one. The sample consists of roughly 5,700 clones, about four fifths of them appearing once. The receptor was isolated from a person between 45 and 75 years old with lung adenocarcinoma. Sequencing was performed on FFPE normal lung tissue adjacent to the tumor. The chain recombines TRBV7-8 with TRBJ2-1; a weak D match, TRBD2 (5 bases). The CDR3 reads CASSHSGPIMYNEQFF. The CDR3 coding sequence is TGTGCCAGCAGCCACAGCGGACCTATTATGTACAATGAGCAGTTCTTC.